Reported below is one TCR beta chain. Its antigen remains unidentified. The entry originates in a study of T cells in narcolepsy. At the level of the study: Patients with NT1 or NT2 and healthy control donors were enrolled. Study-wide findings and caveats: Autoreactive clonotypes reportedly recurred in blood of same and different patients, not controls. Autoreactive HCRT-specific and TRIB2-specific clonotypes were marked in same-patient CSF-versus-blood CD4+ comparisons.

The method was immunoSEQ multiplex PCR; TCRdb's version includes in-frame clones alone and lacks a portion of them. The sample contains around 26,000 clones, approximately 84% of which appear only once. From germline, CDR1 is MNHNS and CDR2 SASEGT. The J segment lost 5 bases and the V segment lost 6 bases, leaving 4 bases of the junction unmatched. This CDR3 spans 14 amino acids. This chain connects TRBV6-1 to TRBJ1-5, with 10 nucleotides matching TRBD1. This receptor was identified in a human donor with narcolepsy. Sequencing input: CD45RA- memory CD4+ T cells from PBMCs. The CDR3: CASRLGQGDQPQHF. As DNA, the CDR3 is TGTGCCAGCAGGCTTGGACAGGGGGATCAGCCCCAGCATTTT.